Sequencing of this T cell receptor beta chain was carried out in a study of cytomegalovirus exposure and HLA in healthy donors. Overall study context: Out of a few hundred genotyped donors, about 80% belonged to the Caucasian-associated ancestry cluster.

Study conclusions and caveats: Cytomegalovirus status was reportedly diagnosed by the classifier with high sensitivity and specificity. HLA alleles showed associations with approximately 15,000 TCR beta sequences in a later analysis, at a 0.05 false discovery rate.

Comment on this clone: Its antigen is not known.

PCR amplification relied on 60 Vbeta primers (plus 13 Jbeta primers). The repertoire was sequenced with immunoSEQ multiplex PCR; TCRdb's copy has only in-frame clones and lacks some. The table lists over 110,000 clones, 75% to 85% of them singletons. The CDR3 sequence is 17 residues long. The germline gives CDR1 MNHEY, CDR2 SMNVEV (reference sequence). The trim removed 4 bases at V and 3 bases at J, leaving 6 bases unmatched. The sequence derives from a woman aged 40 to 55 in good health and CMV-seropositive. Material for sequencing was PBMCs. The rearrangement uses TRBV27 and TRBJ1-6; 10 nucleotides line up with TRBD1. CDR3 in DNA: TGTGCCAGCAGTTCCCACGGACAGGGGGACTATAATTCACCCCTCCACTTT. It yields the protein CASSSHGQGDYNSPLHF.